This T cell receptor beta chain was captured in a study of T cells in Graves' hyperthyroidism and ophthalmopathy. Germline trimming cut 0 bases from V and 8 bases from J; bases unmatched to any gene: 2. Germline-derived CDR1 and CDR2 are SGHTS and YDEGEE. This CDR3 spans 13 amino acids. This clonotype was counted between two and nine times. Amplification of TCR beta CDR3 regions used RNA as the template. A first-round RT-PCR of the TCR CDR3 used the HTBI primer set. In TCRdb, the multiplex PCR reads were re-called with MiXCR into one record per CDR3 protein. The sample records roughly 800,000 distinct CDR3 sequences, 38% being singletons. Patients aged 18 to 65 had newly diagnosed hyperthyroidism of under 2 months' duration. Any patient presenting with uncontrolled infection, other autoimmune disease, pregnancy or lactation was left out.

V and J are TRBV5-8 and TRBJ1-2; 9 bases are shared with TRBD1. The source is a man aged 18 to 29 with Graves' hyperthyroidism. The sequenced material came from blood. The CDR3 DNA is TGTGCCAGCAGCTTGGACGACAGGGGGGGCTACACCTTC. Protein sequence: CASSLDDRGGYTF.